These T cell receptor beta chains were read from a single sample in a study of cytomegalovirus exposure and HLA in healthy donors. The repertoire was sequenced with immunoSEQ multiplex PCR; TCRdb's copy has only in-frame clones and lacks some. The profile shows about 130,000 clones, just over 70% of them singletons. Sequencing was performed on PBMCs. Source of these receptors: a woman in her sixties or seventies in good health and CMV-seropositive. The CDR3 runs from the conserved cysteine through the conserved F or W. Each record gives: D gene, V gene, J gene, clone size, CDR3 DNA, CDR3 protein. The D gene is left open where the match is weak. Expanded clones are given a class, and other clones once, few, many or no size at all.

>TRBD1|TRBV19|TRBJ2-1|.
TGTGCCAGTAGTATGGGTAGGGACAGGCCTTACAATGAGCAGTTCTTC
CASSMGRDRPYNEQFF
>TRBD1|TRBV7-9|TRBJ2-7|.
TGTGCCAGCAGCTCTTGGACAGGGGTAGTAGACGAGCAGTACTTC
CASSSWTGVVDEQYF
>TRBD2|TRBV9|TRBJ2-1|.
TGTGCCAGCAGCGTTTTTAGCGGGGGTCGTGAGCAGTTCTTC
CASSVFSGGREQFF
>TRBD1|TRBV14|TRBJ1-2|.
TGTGCCAGCAGCCCTCAGGGGGCAGAACACTATGGCTACACCTTC
CASSPQGAEHYGYTF
>TRBD1|TRBV7-9|TRBJ2-5|.
TGTGCCAGCAGCTTGGGACAGGGGATCGGAAAAGAGACCCAGTACTTC
CASSLGQGIGKETQYF
>.|TRBV7-9|TRBJ1-1|.
TGTGCCAGCAGCTTCATGACGACAGCCTCTTCGGATACTGAAGCTTTCTTT
CASSFMTTASSDTEAFF
>TRBD1|TRBV7-9|TRBJ1-5|.
TGTGCCAGCAGCACGACAGGGACCCCCAATCAGCCCCAGCATTTT
CASSTTGTPNQPQHF
>.|TRBV6-5|TRBJ1-5|.
TGTGCCAGCAGTTTGGGGCGTTTCGGCAATCAGCCCCAGCATTTT
CASSLGRFGNQPQHF
>TRBD1|TRBV9|TRBJ2-7|.
TGTGCCAGCAGCGTAACCGGGACAGGGATCCACGAGCAGTACTTC
CASSVTGTGIHEQYF
>.|TRBV4-2|TRBJ2-1|few
TGTGCCAGCAGCCACGGCCCTAGCTCCTACAATGAGCAGTTCTTC
CASSHGPSSYNEQFF
>.|TRBV13|TRBJ2-7|.
TGTGCCAGCAGCCCCTACCCCGACTTGAACGAGCAGTACTTC
CASSPYPDLNEQYF
>.|TRBV5-4|TRBJ2-1|.
TGTGCCAGCAGCTTCCCGGGGTTTAGGAATGAGCAGTTCTTC
CASSFPGFRNEQFF
>TRBD1|TRBV10-1|TRBJ2-7|.
TGCGCCAGCAGTGAGTCCGGGACAGGCATCTACGAGCAGTACTTC
CASSESGTGIYEQYF
>.|TRBV5-4|TRBJ2-5|once
TGTGCCAGCAGCCTGGGGACAAGTCAAGAGACCCAGTACTTC
CASSLGTSQETQYF
>.|TRBV12-5|TRBJ1-5|few
TGTGCTAGTGGTTCCTCCTATCAGCCCCAGCATTTT
CASGSSYQPQHF
>TRBD1|TRBV28|TRBJ1-2|.
TGTGCCAGCATAACTCCGGACAGGTACGAGCATGGCTACACCTTC
CASITPDRYEHGYTF
>TRBD2|TRBV6-4|TRBJ2-3|.
TGTGCCAGCAGTGACTCGAGACTAGCGGGGGGGCCAACGCCGAGTACGCAGTATTTT
CASSDSRLAGGPTPSTQYF
>TRBD1|TRBV7-3|TRBJ1-2|.
TGTGCCAGCAGCTTAACGGCAGGGGGCGACGGCTACACCTTC
CASSLTAGGDGYTF
>TRBD1|TRBV6-6|TRBJ1-2|.
TGTGCCAGCAGTGGGACAGCTTATGGCTACACCTTC
CASSGTAYGYTF
>TRBD1|TRBV2|TRBJ1-5|few
TGTGCCAGCAGCAGGGACAGGGGTGATCAGCCCCAGCATTTT
CASSRDRGDQPQHF
>.|TRBV5-4|TRBJ2-7|few
TGTGCCAGCAGCTCCTCCGTGGAGGGCGAGCAGTACTTC
CASSSSVEGEQYF
>TRBD1|TRBV19|TRBJ1-2|.
TGTGCCAGCATCGGACAGGGAGTAGGTGGCTACACCTTC
CASIGQGVGGYTF
>.|TRBV5-1|TRBJ1-2|.
TGCGCCAGCAGCTTGGCGACCGGACAGAGATACTATGGCTACACCTTC
CASSLATGQRYYGYTF
>.|TRBV28|TRBJ2-1|.
TGTGCCAGCAAGGAACAGTCCTTATACAATGAGCAGTTCTTC
CASKEQSLYNEQFF
>.|TRBV2|TRBJ1-2|.
TGTGCCAGCAGTGAAACAGGACAGAGCTGGGGCTACACCTTC
CASSETGQSWGYTF
>.|TRBV28|TRBJ1-2|.
TGTGCCAGCAGTCCCCTTAACTATGGCTACACCTTC
CASSPLNYGYTF
>TRBD2|TRBV2|TRBJ2-7|once
TGTGCCAGCGGAGGGGGCAGGGCGGGGGGGCGAGGTGGCGAGCAGTACTTC
CASGGGRAGGRGGEQYF
>.|TRBV6-5|TRBJ2-1|.
TGTGCCAGCAGGGCGGAGATTTCCTACAATGAGCAGTTCTTC
CASRAEISYNEQFF
>TRBD1|TRBV6-5|TRBJ2-5|few
TGTGCCAGCAGTTCGCCCAGGGACAGTCGGGGAGAGCAGTACTTC
CASSSPRDSRGEQYF
>TRBD1|TRBV5-1|TRBJ2-5|.
TGCGCCAGCAGCGCGACAGGGCACCAAGAGACCCAGTACTTC
CASSATGHQETQYF
>.|TRBV4-2|TRBJ1-4|.
TGTGCCAGCAGCCAAGATAGGTTGAGGGAAAAACTGTTTTTT
CASSQDRLREKLFF
>TRBD1|TRBV11-3|TRBJ1-3|once
TGTGCCAGCAGCCCCGCAGGGGGAACTGGAAACACCATATATTTT
CASSPAGGTGNTIYF